Following are 3 T cell receptor beta chains from one sample sequenced in a study of CD8 T cells in Susac syndrome (dated by TCRdb to the late 2010s). Receptor amplification or capture employed the immunoSEQ multiplex PCR assay. RNA was extracted using the RNeasy kit, and about 0.5 to 1 ug of the RNA was reverse transcribed with random hexamers. TCRdb reprocessing: public reads trimmed at Q25 with fastp, clones called with MiXCR, in-frame beta chains kept. Rows with a matching CDR3 protein are joined into one entry that keeps the most common DNA and genes. This sample has 300,000 to 350,000 distinct CDR3 sequences in its table, and 92% of those were observed once. Of the sample, 0.065% is held by the ten largest clones. Sequenced: CD4+ T cells from PBMCs. These TCRs come from a human donor with multiple sclerosis.

The CDR3 region has the DNA TGTGCCAGCAGTTATGCATCCGGGAAACGAGAAAAACTGTTTTTT. Translated: CASSYASGKREKLFF. V gene TRBV6-2 or TRBV6-3 combines with J gene TRBJ1-4; D is ambiguous. Germline CDR1 reads MNHEY; CDR2 reads SVGEGT. This CDR3 contains 15 residues. V was cut by 3 bases and J by 8 bases, with 16 bases left in between.

The chain couples TRBV7-8 to TRBJ2-7; D is perhaps TRBD2 (6 bases). Germline loops: CDR1 SGHVS, CDR2 FQNEAQ. The CDR3 is 15 residues long. V was clipped by 4 bases and J by 1 base, with 14 bases between them. CDR3 DNA: TGTGCCAGCAGCTATGGGATGACTAGGTCCTACGAGCAGTACTTC. Translation: CASSYGMTRSYEQYF.

The chain links TRBV20-1 to TRBJ2-5, with no clear D. Germline V gene sequence: CDR1 DFQATT, CDR2 SNEGSKA (reference sequence). This CDR3 is built from 15 residues. Trimming took 1 base from V and 4 from J, leaving 16 bases between them. The CDR3 region has the DNA TGCAGTGCTAGAGTTCTTTCCCGCTGGGGAGAGACCCAGTACTTC. It is translated as CSARVLSRWGETQYF.